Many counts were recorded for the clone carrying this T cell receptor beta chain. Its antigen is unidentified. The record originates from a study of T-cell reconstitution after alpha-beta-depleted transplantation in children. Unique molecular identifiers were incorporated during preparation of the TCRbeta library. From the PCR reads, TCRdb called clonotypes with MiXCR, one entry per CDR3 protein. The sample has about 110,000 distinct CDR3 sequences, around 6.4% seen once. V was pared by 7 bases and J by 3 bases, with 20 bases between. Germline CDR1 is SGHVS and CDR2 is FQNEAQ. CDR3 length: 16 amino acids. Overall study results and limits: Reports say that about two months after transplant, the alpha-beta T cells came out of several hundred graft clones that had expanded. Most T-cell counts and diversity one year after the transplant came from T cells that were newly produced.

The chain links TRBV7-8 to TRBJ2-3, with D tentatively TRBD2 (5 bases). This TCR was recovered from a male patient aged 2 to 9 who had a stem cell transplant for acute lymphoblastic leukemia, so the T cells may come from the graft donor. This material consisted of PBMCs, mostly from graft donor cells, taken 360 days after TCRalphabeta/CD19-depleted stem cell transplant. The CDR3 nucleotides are TGTGCCAGCACCAAAAGCGTGAGCGGAGTTACAGATACGCAGTATTTT. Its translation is CASTKSVSGVTDTQYF.